These T cell receptor beta chains were read from a single sample in a study of T-cell memory formation after mild COVID-19. TCRdb independently ran MiXCR on the 5' RACE reads; one entry per CDR3 protein. Of approximately 300,000 distinct CDR3 sequences in the sample, roughly 15% were seen once. The sequenced material came from PBMCs or a T cell subset sorted from them (not recorded which). These receptors were collected from a man between 18 and 35 years old who had mild COVID-19 (a few samples of this study predate the infection). Cell type and time point are not known. The CDR3 runs from the conserved cysteine through the conserved F or W. A D gene is named only where the DNA matches it firmly. Expanded clones are given a class, and other clones once, few, many or no size at all.

cdr3_aa	cdr3_nt	d_call	clone_size	v_call	j_call	cdr3_length
CASSRDRGNSPLHF	TGCGCCAGCAGTCGAGACAGGGGAAATTCACCCCTCCACTTT	TRBD1	few	TRBV4-3	TRBJ1-6	14
CASIGRINYGYTF	TGTGCCAGCATCGGCAGAATCAACTATGGCTACACCTTC	-	-	TRBV6-6	TRBJ1-2	13
CSAQTGGADSPLHF	TGCAGTGCCCAAACAGGGGGCGCAGATTCACCCCTCCACTTT	TRBD1	few	TRBV20-1	TRBJ1-6	14
CASSKGLAANEQFF	TGTGCCAGCAGCAAAGGACTAGCGGCCAATGAGCAGTTCTTC	TRBD2	-	TRBV7-3	TRBJ2-1	14
CASSSILQGRGSPLHF	TGTGCCAGCAGTTCTATCCTACAGGGTCGTGGTTCACCCCTCCACTTT	-	-	TRBV27	TRBJ1-6	16
CASSSGTGGSNTQYF	TGTGCCAGCAGCTCGGGGACAGGGGGAAGTAATACGCAGTATTTT	TRBD1	-	TRBV7-2	TRBJ2-3	15
CASSAGTLQGQPQHF	TGTGCCAGCAGCGCTGGGACACTCCAGGGTCAGCCCCAGCATTTT	-	many	TRBV7-6	TRBJ1-5	15
CASSQAERGAFF	TGTGCCAGCAGCCAAGCGGAAAGGGGAGCTTTCTTT	-	-	TRBV3-1	TRBJ1-1	12
CASRQPGADTQYF	TGTGCCAGCAGGCAACCAGGGGCAGATACGCAGTATTTT	-	few	TRBV6-5	TRBJ2-3	13
CASSPGGQFPHGRQYF	TGTGCCAGCAGCCCCGGGGGACAGTTTCCCCACGGGAGGCAGTACTTC	-	-	TRBV7-6	TRBJ2-7	16
CAIWTGGNEQYF	TGTGCGATTTGGACAGGGGGGAACGAGCAGTACTTC	TRBD1	few	TRBV6-6	TRBJ2-7	12
CAISEPRGLAGAKQFF	TGTGCCATCAGTGAGCCCCGCGGACTAGCGGGAGCGAAGCAGTTCTTC	TRBD2	once	TRBV10-3	TRBJ2-1	16
CATSPWTFILQETQYF	TGTGCCACCAGCCCCTGGACCTTTATTCTCCAAGAGACCCAGTACTTC	-	-	TRBV24-1	TRBJ2-5	16
CASGAGERNEQFF	TGTGCCAGCGGGGCGGGGGAACGCAATGAGCAGTTCTTC	TRBD2	-	TRBV9	TRBJ2-1	13
CASSSTVEKQYF	TGTGCCAGCAGCTCGACAGTGGAAAAGCAGTACTTC	-	few	TRBV7-6	TRBJ2-7	12
CASSHLAGGEDTQYF	TGCGCCAGCAGCCACCTAGCGGGGGGGGAAGATACGCAGTATTTT	TRBD2	few	TRBV4-1	TRBJ2-3	15
CASSKTANGYTF	TGTGCCAGCAGCAAGACAGCAAATGGCTACACCTTC	-	-	TRBV5-4	TRBJ1-2	12
CASRFTPEGTGELFF	TGCGCCAGCAGGTTCACTCCAGAAGGGACCGGGGAGCTGTTTTTT	-	-	TRBV5-1	TRBJ2-2	15
CASSPTGGGHGELFF	TGTGCCAGCAGCCCAACAGGGGGGGGACACGGGGAGCTGTTTTTT	-	few	TRBV7-2	TRBJ2-2	15
CASSFQGSPNIQYF	TGTGCCAGCAGCTTTCAGGGGTCTCCAAACATTCAGTACTTC	-	many	TRBV7-9	TRBJ2-4	14
CATSTGGNTEAFF	TGTGCCACCAGCACTGGGGGGAACACTGAAGCTTTCTTT	-	-	TRBV15	TRBJ1-1	13
CASSDNGGATDTQYF	TGTGCCAGCAGTGACAACGGGGGCGCCACAGATACGCAGTATTTT	-	few	TRBV6-4	TRBJ2-3	15
CASSHSGTPGYGGYTF	TGTGCCAGCAGTCACTCCGGGACACCTGGTTATGGTGGCTACACCTTC	-	-	TRBV6-5	TRBJ1-2	16
CASSPDSGEAFF	TGTGCCAGCTCCCCAGACTCGGGTGAAGCTTTCTTT	-	-	TRBV18	TRBJ1-1	12
CASSFRSGTLFF	TGTGCCAGCAGCTTCCGATCCGGGACCCTGTTTTTT	-	few	TRBV7-2	TRBJ1-4	12
CASSYPGRPYEQYF	TGTGCCAGCAGTTACCCGGGACGGCCATACGAGCAGTACTTC	-	few	TRBV6-5	TRBJ2-7	14
CASSIPTGSRDEQYF	TGCGCCAGCAGCATCCCGACAGGATCTAGGGACGAGCAGTACTTC	-	-	TRBV5-1	TRBJ2-7	15
CASTADRAGSTDTQYF	TGCGCCAGCACTGCGGACAGGGCGGGCAGCACAGATACGCAGTATTTT	TRBD1	-	TRBV5-1	TRBJ2-3	16
CSVHRDAGETQYF	TGCAGCGTCCACCGGGACGCAGGAGAGACCCAGTACTTC	-	few	TRBV29-1	TRBJ2-5	13
CASSPKGWTSTEAFF	TGTGCCAGCAGCCCCAAGGGGTGGACAAGCACTGAAGCTTTCTTT	-	-	TRBV12-3/TRBV12-4	TRBJ1-1	15
CASSSLGRGTEAFF	TGTGCCAGCAGTTCCCTTGGCAGGGGCACTGAAGCTTTCTTT	-	many	TRBV12-3/TRBV12-4	TRBJ1-1	14
CASSDRTEVYYGYTF	TGTGCCAGCAGCGACCGGACCGAGGTATATTATGGCTACACCTTC	-	few	TRBV6-6	TRBJ1-2	15
CASREGASLIPQPQHF	TGTGCCAGCAGGGAGGGGGCATCCCTCATTCCGCAGCCCCAGCATTTT	TRBD1	-	TRBV5-5	TRBJ1-5	16
CASSQDWGQGREAFF	TGCGCCAGCAGCCAAGATTGGGGACAGGGCCGTGAAGCTTTCTTT	TRBD1	-	TRBV4-3	TRBJ1-1	15
CASSLAGNSYNEQFF	TGTGCCAGCAGTTTAGCGGGCAACTCCTACAATGAGCAGTTCTTC	-	few	TRBV12-3/TRBV12-4	TRBJ2-1	15
CASSLMTSGFLDTQYF	TGTGCCAGCAGCCTTATGACTAGCGGGTTTTTGGATACGCAGTATTTT	TRBD2	many	TRBV12-3/TRBV12-4	TRBJ2-3	16
CASSPSGTNLEAFF	TGTGCCAGCAGCCCTTCTGGGACAAACCTTGAAGCTTTCTTT	-	many	TRBV5-4	TRBJ1-1	14
CASSFRRGQGSPLHF	TGCGCCAGCAGCTTCAGGAGAGGGCAGGGTTCACCCCTCCACTTT	-	-	TRBV5-1	TRBJ1-6	15
CASSPEANYGYTF	TGTGCCAGCAGTCCCGAAGCTAACTATGGCTACACCTTC	-	few	TRBV27	TRBJ1-2	13
CASSLGGKDQPQHF	TGCGCCAGCAGCTTGGGGGGGAAAGATCAGCCCCAGCATTTT	-	few	TRBV5-1	TRBJ1-5	14
CASSLFGLDTGELFF	TGTGCCAGCAGCTTATTTGGACTAGACACCGGGGAGCTGTTTTTT	TRBD2	-	TRBV7-2	TRBJ2-2	15
CASSTDRTMKGYTF	TGTGCCAGCTCGACGGACAGGACTATGAAAGGCTACACCTTC	TRBD1	-	TRBV18	TRBJ1-2	14
CASPRFKPGQGVVSTDTQYF	TGCGCCAGCCCACGCTTTAAACCGGGACAGGGAGTAGTCAGCACAGATACGCAGTATTTT	TRBD1	medium-sized	TRBV10-2	TRBJ2-3	20
CASSQAGDSTDTQYF	TGTGCCAGCAGCCAAGCGGGGGACAGCACAGATACGCAGTATTTT	TRBD2	-	TRBV6-5	TRBJ2-3	15
CASSFVTSGPEQYF	TGCGCCAGCAGCTTCGTGACTAGCGGTCCCGAGCAGTACTTC	TRBD2	-	TRBV5-1	TRBJ2-7	14
CASSFIIIREPISGANVLTF	TGTGCCAGCAGCTTTATTATAATCAGGGAGCCGATCTCTGGGGCCAACGTCCTGACTTTC	-	few	TRBV7-2	TRBJ2-6	20
CSVPVRGNTEAFF	TGCAGTGTCCCGGTGCGGGGGAACACTGAAGCTTTCTTT	-	-	TRBV20-1	TRBJ1-1	13
CASSRRATTGGYNEQFF	TGCGCCAGCAGCCGCAGGGCCACCACCGGAGGCTACAATGAGCAGTTCTTC	-	-	TRBV4-3	TRBJ2-1	17
CASSGPGSGPSYNEQFF	TGTGCCAGCAGTGGCCCCGGAAGTGGCCCCTCCTACAATGAGCAGTTCTTC	-	few	TRBV25-1	TRBJ2-1	17
CSASRGEYNSPLHF	TGCAGTGCTTCCCGAGGCGAGTATAATTCACCCCTCCACTTT	-	-	TRBV20-1	TRBJ1-6	14
CASSPPSDREQFF	TGTGCCAGCTCACCACCTTCCGATCGAGAGCAGTTCTTC	-	-	TRBV18	TRBJ2-1	13